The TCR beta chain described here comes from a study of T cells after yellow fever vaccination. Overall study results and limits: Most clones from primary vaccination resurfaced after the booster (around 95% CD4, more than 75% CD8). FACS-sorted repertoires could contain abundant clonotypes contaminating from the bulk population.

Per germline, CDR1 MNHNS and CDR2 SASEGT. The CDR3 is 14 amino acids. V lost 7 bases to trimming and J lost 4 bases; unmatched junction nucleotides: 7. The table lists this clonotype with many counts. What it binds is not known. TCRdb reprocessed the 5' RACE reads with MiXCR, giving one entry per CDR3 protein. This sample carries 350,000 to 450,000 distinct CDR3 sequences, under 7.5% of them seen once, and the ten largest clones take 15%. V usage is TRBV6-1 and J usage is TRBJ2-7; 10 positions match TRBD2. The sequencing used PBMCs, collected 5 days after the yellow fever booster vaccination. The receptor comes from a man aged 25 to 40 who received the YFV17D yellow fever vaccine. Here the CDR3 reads CASTPSSGSYEQYF. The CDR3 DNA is TGTGCCAGCACACCTTCTAGCGGGAGTTACGAGCAGTACTTC.